The sequence of this TCR beta chain was determined in a study of T cell repertoires in cytomegalovirus infection. On the study more broadly: Selection of CMV epitopes for the study included recently identified HLA-C-restricted and well-studied HLA-B-restricted ones. It can be stated that public TCR beta signatures indicated CMV infection as well as a matching HLA type. General study findings and limits: HLA-C-restricted CMV-specific TCR beta clonotypes prevailed in the ex vivo response. The cumulative frequency of public TCR beta families identified carriers of CMV plus the relevant HLA.

For this clonotype: Its antigen is unidentified.

Trimming took 6 bases from V and 0 from J; bases not matched to a gene: 7. This CDR3 contains 16 residues. From the reads, TCRdb called clonotypes with MiXCR, one entry per CDR3 protein. This sample yields around 340,000 distinct CDR3 sequences, of which almost 30% are seen a single time; around 20% belongs to the top ten. This rearrangement joins TRBV12-3 or TRBV12-4 to TRBJ1-5; 8 bases match TRBD1. The material was cultured PBMCs, obtained from culture after CMV antigen stimulation. This clonotype originated in a human donor in good health (CMV status not recorded). Some clones in this sample may be carry-over from other donors' samples. CDR3 nucleotide sequence: TGTGCCAGCAGCCTGACAGGGGCGAATAGCAATCAGCCCCAGCATTTT. It specifies CASSLTGANSNQPQHF.